This T cell receptor (beta chain) was profiled in a study of Graves' ophthalmopathy and Graves' hyperthyroidism. Whole-study results and caveats: Detected in blood as well were most expanded thyroid clonotypes with frequency above 0.001.

Excluded were patients with other autoimmune diseases, uncontrolled infections, pregnancy or lactation. The sequenced template was RNA, covering the TCR beta CDR3 region. HTBI primers primed a first-round RT-PCR, and a second-round multiplex PCR followed. TCRdb called the multiplex PCR reads again in MiXCR, with one record for every CDR3 protein. The sample lists about 210,000 distinct CDR3 sequences; roughly 29% were seen once. This clonotype was seen at least ten times. Its specificity is unknown. This CDR3 comprises 12 residues. V dropped 3 bases and J dropped 5 bases, with 7 bases sitting between them. Germline V lookup: CDR1 SGHTA, CDR2 FQGTGA.

The genes are TRBV7-3 and TRBJ2-5, with no clear D. The origin of this receptor is a man in his forties or fifties with Graves' ophthalmopathy. Sequencing was performed on peripheral blood. The DNA for the CDR3 is TGTGCCAGCAGCTTGATTGGGGAGACCCAGTACTTC. Translated: CASSLIGETQYF.